These T cell receptor beta chains were read from a single sample in a study of blood T cells in healthy people across ages. In TCRdb, the 5' RACE reads were re-called with MiXCR into one record per CDR3 protein. The table lists about 830,000 distinct CDR3 sequences, nearly 60% of them singletons. Sequencing used blood. Receptor source: a man under 40 in good health. Each CDR3 is given without its conserved first and last residue.

J: -; V: TRBV28; CDR3: ASSLQAHYGEQY
J: -; V: TRBV24-1; CDR3: ATRRQVEGEQY
J: TRBJ1-2; V: TRBV11-2; CDR3: ASSAPNYGYT
J: TRBJ2-1; V: TRBV6-2/TRBV6-3; CDR3: ASSSRTAYNEQF
J: TRBJ2-7; V: TRBV4-2; CDR3: ASSQDYWGAYEQY
J: TRBJ2-5; V: TRBV7-8; CDR3: ASSPLNGEGETQY
J: TRBJ2-1; V: TRBV7-9; CDR3: ASSLVGSMGF
J: TRBJ1-4; V: TRBV7-9; CDR3: AGQGASEKLF
J: TRBJ2-3; V: TRBV7-3; CDR3: ASSQAGTLDTQY
J: TRBJ2-3; V: TRBV7-2; CDR3: ASSLVVRGRRADTQY
J: TRBJ2-7; V: TRBV4-3; CDR3: ASSQIGTGLDEQY
J: TRBJ2-7; V: TRBV10-3; CDR3: AISGRDRGDEQY
J: TRBJ2-1; V: TRBV28; CDR3: ASSLWVEQF
J: TRBJ1-2; V: TRBV7-9; CDR3: ASSLATRGRDYGYT
J: TRBJ2-3; V: TRBV20-1; CDR3: SAQPGLAGTDTQY
J: TRBJ2-4; V: TRBV7-2; CDR3: ASSLVSRSKNIQY
J: TRBJ2-7; V: TRBV10-3; CDR3: AISFLTGLSYEQY
J: TRBJ1-1; V: TRBV6-6; CDR3: ASGGLTEAF
J: TRBJ2-3; V: TRBV28; CDR3: ASSLAGQGTDTQY
J: TRBJ2-5; V: TRBV7-3; CDR3: ASSPGTTKTQY
J: TRBJ1-2; V: TRBV6-5; CDR3: ASSSQGQGLYGYT
J: TRBJ2-3; V: TRBV20-1; CDR3: SASQGIGSDTQY
J: TRBJ2-3; V: TRBV29-1; CDR3: SVGPGGDGGADTQY
J: TRBJ2-5; V: TRBV29-1; CDR3: SVESGRQETQY
J: TRBJ2-3; V: TRBV6-4; CDR3: VLTGGPRDTQY
J: TRBJ1-2; V: TRBV10-3; CDR3: AISDLSDRGYT
J: TRBJ2-3; V: TRBV7-6; CDR3: ASSLEASGSTDTQY
J: TRBJ2-7; V: TRBV6-1; CDR3: ASSTGLAGTEQY
J: TRBJ2-1; V: TRBV5-1; CDR3: ASSLEAAYNEQF
J: TRBJ2-4; V: TRBV12-3/TRBV12-4; CDR3: ASSLSGVNEQY
J: TRBJ2-5; V: TRBV12-3/TRBV12-4; CDR3: ASSLGDSQY
J: TRBJ2-1; V: TRBV29-1; CDR3: SVASRGEQF
J: TRBJ1-6; V: TRBV5-1; CDR3: ASSSGQTNSPLH
J: TRBJ1-2; V: TRBV12-3/TRBV12-4; CDR3: ASSRQVTDYGYT
J: TRBJ2-1; V: TRBV11-2; CDR3: ASDIWGEQF
J: TRBJ2-1; V: TRBV28; CDR3: ASSPHLSGGGNEQF
J: TRBJ2-7; V: TRBV11-2; CDR3: ASSKARAISYEQY
J: TRBJ2-4; V: TRBV4-2; CDR3: ASSQDLGTSGNIQY
J: TRBJ2-1; V: TRBV24-1; CDR3: ATAGTSGYEQF
J: TRBJ1-6; V: TRBV10-3; CDR3: AISERGGADSPLH
J: TRBJ2-2; V: TRBV20-1; CDR3: SAIRRQGSPGELF
J: TRBJ2-1; V: TRBV7-2; CDR3: ASSLAVAAYNEQF
J: TRBJ2-1; V: TRBV29-1; CDR3: SVGSSRGNEQF
J: TRBJ2-7; V: TRBV7-2; CDR3: ASSLLGHLDEQY
J: TRBJ2-3; V: TRBV7-2; CDR3: ASSIKLAPADTQY
J: TRBJ1-6; V: TRBV7-8; CDR3: ASSPGEANSPLH
J: TRBJ2-7; V: TRBV7-2; CDR3: ASSLGAQPYEQY
J: TRBJ2-1; V: TRBV30; CDR3: AWSARVKGHNEQF
J: TRBJ1-6; V: TRBV27; CDR3: ASRGVSSPLH
J: TRBJ1-6; V: TRBV2; CDR3: ASQRSANNSPLH
J: TRBJ2-1; V: TRBV3-1; CDR3: ASSPDPQETQF
J: TRBJ2-1; V: TRBV29-1; CDR3: SVAVLDEQF
J: -; V: TRBV6-2/TRBV6-3; CDR3: ASSPRAGARIKETQY
J: TRBJ1-6; V: TRBV6-5; CDR3: ASSPGAGSSPLH